This passage covers 25 T cell receptor beta chains from one sample sequenced in a study of blood T cell repertoires in COVID-19. Sequencing was performed with immunoSEQ multiplex PCR; in TCRdb, only in-frame clones are kept and a portion is missing. The table records over 200,000 clones, over 75% of them present only once. Sequencing input: peripheral blood. These receptor sequences come from a woman in her thirties with acute or convalescent COVID-19.

The chain joins TRBV30 to TRBJ1-5; D may be TRBD1 (6 bases). Per germline, CDR1 GTSNPN and CDR2 SVGIG (reference sequence). Trimming left V 1 base short and J 0 bases short, with 10 bases between. CDR3 length equals 15 residues. DNA of the CDR3: TGTGCCTGGAGTGACAGGGTCTATAGCAATCAGCCCCAGCATTTT. Its translation is CAWSDRVYSNQPQHF.

The chain has TRBV11-2 and TRBJ2-1; no clear D. This CDR3 comprises 11 residues. Germline V lookup: CDR1 SGHAT, CDR2 FQNNGV. V gave up 0 bases and J gave up 9 bases, with 3 bases separating them. In nucleotides, the CDR3 is TGTGCCAGCAGCTTAGACTTTGAGCAGTTCTTC. The encoded protein is CASSLDFEQFF.

This chain connects TRBV3-1 (or the pseudogene TRBV3-2) to TRBJ1-2; D perhaps matches TRBD1 (6 bases). The CDR3 loop spans 13 amino acids. Trimming pared 6 bases from V and 4 bases from J, leaving 12 bases between. The V gene's germline CDR1 is LGHDT and CDR2 YNNKEL (reference sequence). CDR3 in amino acids: CASSVDRSYGYTF. CDR3 sequence (DNA): TGTGCCAGCAGTGTCGACAGGTCCTATGGCTACACCTTC.

V gene TRBV19 combines with J gene TRBJ1-5; no firm D call. CDR3 size: 13 residues. Trimming shortened V by 7 bases and J by 3 bases, and 10 bases separated the two germline ends. Germline V gene sequence: CDR1 LNHDA, CDR2 SQIVND (reference sequence). Here the CDR3 reads CASKLADNQPQHF. The CDR3 DNA reads TGTGCCAGTAAGTTGGCCGACAATCAGCCCCAGCATTTT.

The genes are TRBV18 and TRBJ2-1, with D possibly being TRBD1 (5 bases). Germline loops: CDR1 KGHSH, CDR2 LQKENI. The V end was cut by 3 bases, the J end by 2 bases, with 8 bases between. There are 14 residues in the CDR3. The CDR3 nucleotides read TGTGCCAGCTCACCCGGCAGGGCCTACAATGAGCAGTTCTTC. Amino acids: CASSPGRAYNEQFF.

The V and J genes are TRBV11-2 and TRBJ2-4; 8 bases fit TRBD1. The CDR3 contains 15 residues. V lost 5 bases, J lost 9 bases, and 12 bases stayed unmatched. Germline-derived CDR1 and CDR2 are SGHAT and FQNNGV. CDR3 DNA: TGTGCCAGCAGCCGACAGGGGCGCGAGGGGGTCATTCAGTACTTC. Translated: CASSRQGREGVIQYF.

This chain connects TRBV12-5 to TRBJ2-7, with D tentatively TRBD1 (5 bases). The CDR3 runs 16 residues. Trimming left V 3 bases short and J 2 bases short, with 17 bases between. The V gene's germline CDR1 is LGHNT and CDR2 FRNRAP. CDR3 loop: CASGFLQGSFTYEQYF. CDR3 in DNA: TGTGCTAGTGGTTTCCTCCAGGGTTCTTTTACCTACGAGCAGTACTTC. The variable domain in full, completed from reference TRBV12-5 and TRBJ2-7, reads DARVTQTPRHKVTEMGQEVTMRCQPILGHNTVFWYRQTMMQGLELLAYFRNRAPLDDSGMPKDRFSAEMPDATLATLKIQPSEPRDSAVYFCASGFLQGSFTYEQYFGPGTRLTVT.

The count of this clone is one. The chain uses TRBV18 and TRBJ1-1; D uncertain. The CDR3 has 13 amino acids. Germline V gene lookup returns CDR1 KGHSH and CDR2 LQKENI. V was clipped by 6 bases and J by 2 bases, with 10 bases between them. Here the CDR3 DNA reads TGTGCCAGCTCGACCGGGAAAAACACTGAAGCTTTCTTT. Protein: CASSTGKNTEAFF.

CDR3 sequence (DNA): TGTGCCAGCTCGGGGAGGGGATACACCGGGGAGCTGTTTTTT. This translates into CASSGRGYTGELFF. The V gene is TRBV14, the J gene TRBJ2-2, with 7 bases matching TRBD2. The germline CDR1 and CDR2 sequences are SGHDN and FVKESK. This CDR3 has 14 residues. V shed 8 bases, J shed 3 bases, and the junction held 6 bases outside the gene matches.

J is TRBJ2-1 and V is TRBV5-1; 14 bases are a match to TRBD2. Trimming removed 4 bases from V and 10 bases from J; junction bases left unmatched: 7. The CDR3 has 15 residues. Germline V gives CDR1 SGHRS, CDR2 YFSETQ. CDR3 nucleotide sequence: TGCGCCAGCAGCACGGGACTAGCGGGAGATCACGAGCAGTTCTTC. Translation: CASSTGLAGDHEQFF.

J is TRBJ2-7 and V is TRBV11-2; a weak D match, TRBD2 (5 bases). The V end was cut by 1 base, the J end by 7 bases, with 8 bases between. Per germline, CDR1 SGHAT and CDR2 FQNNGV. This CDR3 comprises 12 residues. The CDR3 coding sequence is TGTGCCAGCAGCTTAGGACCGGGGGAGCAGTACTTC. Its translation: CASSLGPGEQYF. The variable domain in full, completed from reference TRBV11-2 and TRBJ2-7, reads EAGVAQSPRYKIIEKRQSVAFWCNPISGHATLYWYQQILGQGPKLLIQFQNNGVVDDSQLPKDRFSAERLKGVDSTLKIQPAKLEDSAVYLCASSLGPGEQYFGPGTRLTVT.

The chain links TRBV2 to TRBJ2-6; D may be TRBD2 (6 bases). CDR3 length equals 15 residues. V was shortened by 6 bases and J by 4 bases, with 13 bases between the two germline ends. Germline V gene sequence: CDR1 SNHLY, CDR2 FYNNEI. The chain's CDR3 is CASSAGWLGANVLTF. The CDR3 nucleotides read TGTGCCAGCAGCGCGGGGTGGCTAGGGGCCAACGTCCTGACTTTC.

The rearrangement uses TRBV27 and TRBJ2-2; 10 nucleotides match TRBD1. Germline V gene data show CDR1 as MNHEY and CDR2 as SMNVEV (reference sequence). The CDR3 sequence is 18 residues long. The V segment lost 5 bases and the J segment 0 bases; nucleotides outside the gene matches: 9. This CDR3 is CASSPGTGVKPNTGELFF. For the CDR3, the DNA is TGTGCCAGCAGTCCGGGGACAGGGGTAAAGCCGAACACCGGGGAGCTGTTTTTT.

On this clone itself: This CDR3 is also generated by other DNA sequences in the sample. The V gene is TRBV6-5, the J gene TRBJ1-2; TRBD1 might be the D (6 bases). Trimming took off 5 bases at V and 5 bases at J, with 12 bases between the two ends. The germline V gene encodes CDR1 MNHEY and CDR2 SVGAGI. The CDR3 has 13 amino acids. CDR3 DNA: TGTGCCAGCAGTAGGACAGTGGCGTATGGCTACACCTTC. Residues: CASSRTVAYGYTF.

The rearrangement joins TRBV29-1 to TRBJ1-1; D is uncertain. This CDR3 has 14 amino acids. Germline V CDR1 and CDR2: SQVTM, ANQGSEA. V was clipped by 3 bases and J by 4 bases, with 15 bases between them. The DNA of the CDR3 is TGCAGCGTTGAGCCCAATTCCGGTAGCACTGAAGCTTTCTTT. It yields the protein CSVEPNSGSTEAFF.

The chain joins TRBV10-3 to TRBJ1-1; 7 nucleotides line up with TRBD1. This CDR3 contains 16 residues. Germline V CDR1 and CDR2: ENHRY, SYGVKD. With V trimmed by 6 bases and J by 6 bases, 16 bases remained unmatched. The CDR3 spells CAISRGREGALSEAFF. CDR3 nucleotide sequence: TGTGCCATCAGCCGAGGAAGAGAGGGGGCGCTCTCTGAAGCTTTCTTT.

The chain uses TRBV27 and TRBJ2-1, with TRBD1 matching over 8 bases. CDR1 MNHEY and CDR2 SMNVEV come from the germline V gene (reference sequence). The CDR3 consists of 12 residues. V dropped 5 bases and J dropped 14; count of bases not matched to a gene: 8. CDR3 nucleotides: TGTGCCAGCAGTCCCTCGGACAGGGAGGAGTTCTTC. Its protein product is CASSPSDREEFF.

The chain is built from TRBV2 and TRBJ1-1; possibly TRBD1 for D (5 bases). From germline, CDR1 is SNHLY and CDR2 FYNNEI. The CDR3 is 13 residues long. Trimming took 6 bases from V and 5 from J, leaving 13 bases between them. The CDR3 DNA reads as TGTGCCAGCAGCCTTAGGGGTTCGACTGAAGCTTTCTTT. Its translation is CASSLRGSTEAFF.

The chain employs TRBV9 and TRBJ1-3, with D unclear. Germline-derived CDR1 and CDR2 are SGDLS and YYNGEE. The CDR3 covers 14 residues. The V end was cut by 2 bases, the J end by 0 bases, with 6 bases between. In DNA, the CDR3 is TGTGCCAGCAGCGTCCAGGACTCTGGAAACACCATATATTTT. As protein: CASSVQDSGNTIYF.

V is TRBV11-2 and J is TRBJ2-7; 13 positions agree with TRBD2. The germline gives CDR1 SGHAT, CDR2 FQNNGV. J was trimmed by 4 bases and V by 1 base; bases with no gene match: 4. CDR3 size: 16 residues. CDR3 nucleotides: TGTGCCAGCAGCTTAGGGGCGGGACTAGCGGGATACGAGCAGTACTTC. Translated: CASSLGAGLAGYEQYF.

J is TRBJ1-5 and V is TRBV27; D is unresolved. The CDR3 is made up of 16 amino acids. Trimming removed 4 bases from V and 4 bases from J, with 17 bases in between. Germline V gene data show CDR1 as MNHEY and CDR2 as SMNVEV (reference sequence). The CDR3 protein is CASSSLPGGRNQPQHF. In DNA form, the CDR3 reads TGTGCCAGCAGTTCACTCCCGGGAGGGAGAAATCAGCCCCAGCATTTT.

This chain links TRBV13 with TRBJ1-4; 9 bases align to TRBD1. Germline V gives CDR1 PRHDT, CDR2 FYEKMQ (reference sequence). The CDR3 contains 17 residues. The trim removed 1 base at V and 5 bases at J, leaving 8 bases unmatched. The CDR3 DNA reads as TGTGCCAGCAGCTTAGAGGGGGACAGGGCCAACAATGAAAAACTGTTTTTT. It codes for CASSLEGDRANNEKLFF.

The chain recombines TRBV10-1 with TRBJ2-3, with TRBD2 identical over 11 bases. The CDR3 runs to 16 residues. The V and J ends lost 3 bases and 0 bases, in that order; junction bases with no gene match: 2. The germline CDR1 and CDR2 sequences are WNHNN and SYGVQD (reference sequence). The DNA for the CDR3 is TGCGCCAGCAGTGAAACTAGCGGGAGAAGCACAGATACGCAGTATTTT. Its protein is CASSETSGRSTDTQYF.

The CDR3 sequence: CASSRQGITYGYTF. CDR3 nucleotides: TGTGCCAGCAGCCGACAGGGGATAACCTATGGCTACACCTTC. This chain joins TRBV6-5 and TRBJ1-2; 8 bases align to TRBD1. CDR1 and CDR2 (germline): MNHEY, SVGAGI. The CDR3 extends over 14 amino acids. V was clipped by 6 bases and J by 4 bases; unmatched bases: 7.

The V and J genes are TRBV6-2 or TRBV6-3 and TRBJ2-3; 8 bases are shared with TRBD2. V lost 2 bases to trimming and J lost 7 bases; unmatched junction nucleotides: 14. The germline gives CDR1 MNHEY, CDR2 SVGEGT. This CDR3 comprises 17 residues. The CDR3, as DNA: TGTGCCAGCAGTTACAGCGTGGGTAGCGGGGTTGTAAATACGCAGTATTTT. Translation: CASSYSVGSGVVNTQYF.